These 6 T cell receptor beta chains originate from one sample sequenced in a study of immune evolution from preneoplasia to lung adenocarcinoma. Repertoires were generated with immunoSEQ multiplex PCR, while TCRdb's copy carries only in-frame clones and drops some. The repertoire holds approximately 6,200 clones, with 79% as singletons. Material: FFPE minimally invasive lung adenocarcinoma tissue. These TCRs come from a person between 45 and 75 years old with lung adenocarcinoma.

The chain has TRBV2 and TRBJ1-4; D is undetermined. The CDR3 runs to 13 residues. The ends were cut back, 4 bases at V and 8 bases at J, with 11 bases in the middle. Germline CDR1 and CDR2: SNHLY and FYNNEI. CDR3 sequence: CASSGGGIEKLFF. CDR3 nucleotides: TGTGCCAGCAGTGGGGGAGGGATAGAAAAACTGTTTTTT.

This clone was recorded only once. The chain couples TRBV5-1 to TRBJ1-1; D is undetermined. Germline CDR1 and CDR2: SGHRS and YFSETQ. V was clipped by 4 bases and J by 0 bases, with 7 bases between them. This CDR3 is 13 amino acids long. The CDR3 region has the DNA TGCGCCAGCAGCGCCACCCTGAACACTGAAGCTTTCTTT. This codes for CASSATLNTEAFF.

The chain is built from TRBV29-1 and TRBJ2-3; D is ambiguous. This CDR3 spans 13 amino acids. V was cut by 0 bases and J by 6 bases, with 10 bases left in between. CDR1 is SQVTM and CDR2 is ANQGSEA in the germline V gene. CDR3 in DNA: TGCAGCGTTGAAGAGCAAATAGGGGATACGCAGTATTTT. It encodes CSVEEQIGDTQYF.

The CDR3 DNA follows: TGCGCCAGCGCGGGAACCACTGAAGCTTTCTTT. It translates to CASAGTTEAFF. The chain uses TRBV5-1 and TRBJ1-1; D is undetermined. CDR3 length: 11 residues. CDR1 is SGHRS, CDR2 YFSETQ, per germline. The V and J ends lost 7 bases and 4 bases respectively, with 8 bases between them.

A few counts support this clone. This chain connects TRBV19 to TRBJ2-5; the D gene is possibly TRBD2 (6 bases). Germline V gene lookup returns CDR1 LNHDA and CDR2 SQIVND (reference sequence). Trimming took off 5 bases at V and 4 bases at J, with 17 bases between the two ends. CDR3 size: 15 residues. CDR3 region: CASSQRRGTRETQYF. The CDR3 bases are TGTGCCAGTAGTCAGAGGAGGGGTACAAGAGAGACCCAGTACTTC. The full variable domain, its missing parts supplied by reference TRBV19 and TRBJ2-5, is DGGITQSPKYLFRKEGQNVTLSCEQNLNHDAMYWYRQDPGQGLRLIYYSQIVNDFQKGDIAEGYSVSREKKESFPLTVTSAQKNPTAFYLCASSQRRGTRETQYFGPGTRLLVL.

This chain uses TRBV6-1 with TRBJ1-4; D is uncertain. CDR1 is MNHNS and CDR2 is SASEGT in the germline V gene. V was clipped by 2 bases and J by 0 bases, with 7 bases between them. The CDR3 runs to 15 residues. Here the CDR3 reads CASSEKPSTNEKLFF. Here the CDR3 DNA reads TGTGCCAGCAGTGAAAAGCCCTCAACTAATGAAAAACTGTTTTTT.